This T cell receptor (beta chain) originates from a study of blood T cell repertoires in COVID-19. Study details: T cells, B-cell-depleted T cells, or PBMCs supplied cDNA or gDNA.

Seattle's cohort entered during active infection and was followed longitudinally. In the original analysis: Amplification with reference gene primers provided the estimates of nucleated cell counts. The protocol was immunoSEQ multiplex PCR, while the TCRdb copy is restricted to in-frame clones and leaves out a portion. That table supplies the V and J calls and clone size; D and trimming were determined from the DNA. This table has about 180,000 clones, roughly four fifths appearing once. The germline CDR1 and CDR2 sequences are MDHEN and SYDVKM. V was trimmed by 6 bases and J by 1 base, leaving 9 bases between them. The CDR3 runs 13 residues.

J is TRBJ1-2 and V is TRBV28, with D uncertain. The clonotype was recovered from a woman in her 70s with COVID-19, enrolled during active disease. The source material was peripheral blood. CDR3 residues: CASSRSLNYGYTF. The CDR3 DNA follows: TGTGCCAGCAGCCGGAGTCTTAACTATGGCTACACCTTC.